Listed here are 20 T cell receptor beta chains from one sample, sequenced in a study of blood T cell repertoires in COVID-19. Produced via immunoSEQ multiplex PCR; TCRdb's table is partial and in-frame only. The profile shows about 200,000 clones, 86% of them singletons. The sequencing input was peripheral blood. These TCRs come from a middle-aged man with acute or convalescent COVID-19.

V gene TRBV11-2 combines with J gene TRBJ2-7; D unclear. V was clipped by 4 bases and J by 3 bases, with 16 bases between them. Germline loops: CDR1 SGHAT, CDR2 FQNNGV. The CDR3 sequence is 15 residues long. The CDR3 coding sequence is TGTGCCAGCAGCTCCCCCCTCCGGGTCTACTACGAGCAGTACTTC. It yields the protein CASSSPLRVYYEQYF.

This chain links TRBV7-6 with TRBJ2-4; D might be TRBD2 (6 bases). The CDR3 is 15 amino acids. The V gene's germline CDR1 is SGHVS and CDR2 FNYEAQ. V lost 5 bases and J 6 bases, leaving 17 bases between the germline ends. CDR3 bases: TGTGCCAGCAGCCAGGGTGGGCAGGGAGGAAACATTCAGTACTTC. Encoded protein: CASSQGGQGGNIQYF.

This rearrangement joins TRBV4-1 to TRBJ1-2; D is perhaps TRBD1 (5 bases). Germline V gene lookup returns CDR1 MGHRA and CDR2 YSYEKL. V was clipped by 1 base and J by 4 bases, with 7 bases between them. The CDR3 is 13 residues long. This CDR3 is CASSQVDSYGYTF. CDR3 nucleotides: TGCGCCAGCAGCCAAGTCGACAGCTATGGCTACACCTTC.

V is TRBV30 and J is TRBJ1-5, with 11 bases fitting TRBD1. The V gene's germline CDR1 is GTSNPN and CDR2 SVGIG (reference sequence). J lost 4 bases, V lost 4 bases, and 3 bases had no gene match. The CDR3 extends over 14 amino acids. CDR3 coding DNA: TGTGCCTGGAAAGGGACAGGGGGGAATCAGCCCCAGCATTTT. Its translation is CAWKGTGGNQPQHF.

The rearrangement joins TRBV6-6 to TRBJ1-2, with D tentatively TRBD1 (6 bases). This CDR3 is built from 16 residues. The V gene lost 2 bases and the J gene lost 2 bases, with 15 bases spanning the gap. Germline values: CDR1 MNHNY, CDR2 SVGAGI (reference sequence). The CDR3 spells CASSYGLTGVNYGYTF. In DNA, the CDR3 is TGTGCCAGCAGTTACGGCCTGACAGGAGTGAACTATGGCTACACCTTC.

This clone has only one observation. The genes are TRBV2 and TRBJ1-4; 10 bases agree with TRBD1. Germline loops: CDR1 SNHLY, CDR2 FYNNEI. This CDR3 is built from 14 residues. Trimming cost V 6 bases and J 6 bases; bases outside gene matches: 4. CDR3 in DNA: TGTGCCAGCAGGGACAGGGGGTTAGATGAAAAACTGTTTTTT. Translating it yields CASRDRGLDEKLFF. Looking up the rest from reference TRBV2 and TRBJ1-4 gives the full variable domain: EPEVTQTPSHQVTQMGQEVILRCVPISNHLYFYWYRQILGQKVEFLVSFYNNEISEKSEIFDDQFSVERPDGSNFTLKIRSTKLEDSAMYFCASRDRGLDEKLFFGSGTQLSVL.

The rearrangement uses TRBV2 and TRBJ2-4; D is perhaps TRBD2 (6 bases). CDR3 length equals 14 residues. The germline gives CDR1 SNHLY, CDR2 FYNNEI. V was cut by 4 bases and J by 8 bases, with 15 bases left in between. CDR3 sequence reads: CASSVRLWGDIQYF. In nucleotides, the CDR3 is TGTGCCAGCAGTGTCAGGCTCTGGGGGGACATTCAGTACTTC.

The V gene is TRBV9, the J gene TRBJ2-5; 10 bases agree with TRBD2. This CDR3 comprises 16 residues. Germline lookup yields CDR1 SGDLS and CDR2 YYNGEE. After removal of 3 bases from V and 5 bases from J, the junction contained 10 bases not matched to a gene. The DNA of the CDR3 is TGTGCCAGCAGCGCCGAAGTTAGCGGGGGGTACGAGACCCAGTACTTC. Amino acid sequence: CASSAEVSGGYETQYF. Full variable domain (remainder filled in from reference TRBV9 and TRBJ2-5): DSGVTQTPKHLITATGQRVTLRCSPRSGDLSVYWYQQSLDQGLQFLIQYYNGEERAKGNILERFSAQQFPDLHSELNLSSLELGDSALYFCASSAEVSGGYETQYFGPGTRLLVL.

The CDR3: CASSLARGNTEAFF. In nucleotides, the CDR3 is TGTGCCAGCAGCTTAGCGCGAGGGAACACTGAAGCTTTCTTT. The chain uses TRBV7-6 and TRBJ1-1; D unresolved. V shed 0 bases and J shed 1 base, with 6 bases lying between them. Germline V gene lookup returns CDR1 SGHVS and CDR2 FNYEAQ. CDR3 size: 14 residues.

The chain has TRBV24-1 and TRBJ2-3; no clear D gene. Germline values: CDR1 KGHDR, CDR2 SFDVKD. The CDR3 is 13 amino acids. V was clipped by 2 bases and J by 6 bases, with 8 bases between them. In DNA form, the CDR3 reads TGTGCCACCAGTGATTCAATAGTTGATACGCAGTATTTT. Translation gives CATSDSIVDTQYF.

The rearrangement joins TRBV7-8 to TRBJ1-2; 8 bases align to TRBD1. Germline V gene lookup returns CDR1 SGHVS and CDR2 FQNEAQ. The CDR3 is made up of 15 amino acids. With V trimmed by 2 bases and J by 4 bases, 6 bases remained unmatched. CDR3 sequence: CASSLRDRRTYGYTF. The CDR3, as DNA: TGTGCCAGCAGCTTAAGGGACAGGCGCACCTATGGCTACACCTTC.

This clone was counted a single time. The chain links TRBV11-2 to TRBJ1-1; unclear D gene. Per the germline V gene, CDR1 is SGHAT and CDR2 is FQNNGV. CDR3 length equals 14 residues. V was trimmed by 5 bases and J by 4 bases, leaving 14 bases between them. CDR3 residues: CASSPRRGTTEAFF. The CDR3 nucleotides are TGTGCCAGCAGCCCGAGGCGGGGAACCACTGAAGCTTTCTTT.

V gene TRBV5-6 combines with J gene TRBJ1-3, with a tentative D call TRBD1 (6 bases). CDR3 length: 15 residues. The germline CDR1 and CDR2 sequences are SGHDT and YYEEEE. The ends were cut back, 1 base at V and 2 bases at J, with 10 bases in the middle. The DNA of the CDR3 is TGTGCCAGCAGCTTGACGGGGGGCCCTGGAAACACCATATATTTT. Translated, it gives CASSLTGGPGNTIYF.

This chain uses TRBV6-5 with TRBJ1-3; a possible D gene is TRBD1 (6 bases). The V and J ends lost 2 bases and 5 bases respectively, with 10 bases between them. Germline V gene data show CDR1 as MNHEY and CDR2 as SVGAGI. The CDR3 runs 14 residues. Written as DNA, the CDR3 is TGTGCCAGCAGTTACCCTGGGACAAGAAACACCATATATTTT. It yields the protein CASSYPGTRNTIYF.

The V and J genes are TRBV6-5 and TRBJ1-1; no definite D call. Germline V lookup: CDR1 MNHEY, CDR2 SVGAGI. V lost 6 bases to trimming and J lost 1 base, with 6 bases between them. The CDR3 sequence is 12 residues long. CDR3 sequence: CASSSENTEAFF. For the CDR3, the DNA is TGTGCCAGCAGCTCAGAGAACACTGAAGCTTTCTTT.

The gene calls are TRBV7-2 and TRBJ1-4; 8 nucleotides match TRBD1. The J segment lost 7 bases and the V segment lost 4 bases, leaving 11 bases of the junction unmatched. CDR1 and CDR2 (germline): SGHTA, FQGNSA. The CDR3 runs to 16 residues. The CDR3 DNA follows: TGTGCCAGCAGCTCCGGACACAGGGGGGACCTTGAAAAACTGTTTTTT. It yields the protein CASSSGHRGDLEKLFF.

This clone was recorded a few times. J is TRBJ1-5 and V is TRBV18; perhaps TRBD1 as D (5 bases). Germline V lookup: CDR1 KGHSH, CDR2 LQKENI. V lost 2 bases and J lost 12, with 14 bases in between. The CDR3 length is 13 residues. The CDR3, as DNA: TGTGCCAGCTCACCATCCGATGGGGGGGACCAGCATTTT. This encodes CASSPSDGGDQHF.

This chain joins TRBV29-1 and TRBJ1-1, with TRBD1 matching 9 bases. Per germline, CDR1 SQVTM and CDR2 ANQGSEA. V shed 7 bases and J 6 bases; nucleotides not matched to a gene: 12. This CDR3 has 14 amino acids. CDR3 DNA sequence: TGCAGCGCCACCAGACAGGGGGGACAGTCTGAAGCTTTCTTT. This encodes CSATRQGGQSEAFF.

This rearrangement joins TRBV13 to TRBJ2-1, with 9 positions matching TRBD2. Germline CDR1 is PRHDT and CDR2 is FYEKMQ (reference sequence). V lost 11 bases to trimming and J lost 9 bases; unmatched junction nucleotides: 14. The CDR3 has 14 residues. CDR3 in amino acids: CASRGTSSLGEQFF. For the CDR3, the DNA is TGTGCCTCCCGGGGGACTAGCTCCTTAGGTGAGCAGTTCTTC.

The chain combines TRBV4-1 with TRBJ2-7; D gene unclear. Trimming stripped 2 bases from V and 0 bases from J, with 11 bases between. The CDR3 length is 15 residues. Germline V gives CDR1 MGHRA, CDR2 YSYEKL. Here the CDR3 reads CASSQQQMSSYEQYF. The CDR3, as DNA: TGCGCCAGCAGCCAACAACAGATGAGCTCCTACGAGCAGTACTTC.